The 13 T cell receptor beta chains below all came from one sample that was sequenced in a study of T cell responses to AZD1222 COVID-19 vaccine (dated by TCRdb to about 2021). The library was built by means of the immunoSEQ multiplex PCR assay. As stored in TCRdb, this immuneACCESS dataset retains in-frame rearrangements with V and J assigned. A fraction of the clones does not appear; measured against another copy, unresolved V genes explain less than half of the discrepancy, and the remainder lacks a known reason. Within this sample are tens of thousands of clones, with around 90% of them counted one time only. Together, the top ten hold under 5% of the sample. The intended sense of this specimen's time point label: baseline before first vaccination. The sample's treatment or condition label, in plain terms: meningococcal conjugate vaccine given as trial control. The sample in question was peripheral blood, obtained on day 0 of MenACWY control vaccination. These receptors were taken from an adult in good health.

V usage is TRBV19 and J usage is TRBJ2-5; D unclear. The V end lost 4 bases, the J end lost 2 bases, and 8 bases lay between the germline ends. The CDR3 is made up of 13 amino acids. CDR1 is LNHDA, CDR2 SQIVND, per germline (reference sequence). Here the CDR3 DNA reads TGTGCCAGTAGTACTGGCAATCAAGAGACCCAGTACTTC. This encodes CASSTGNQETQYF. Complete variable domain (other parts from reference TRBV19 and TRBJ2-5): DGGITQSPKYLFRKEGQNVTLSCEQNLNHDAMYWYRQDPGQGLRLIYYSQIVNDFQKGDIAEGYSVSREKKESFPLTVTSAQKNPTAFYLCASSTGNQETQYFGPGTRLLVL.

This clone has just a few counts. The J gene is TRBJ2-1, the V gene TRBV19, with no clear D. The germline V gene encodes CDR1 LNHDA and CDR2 SQIVND (reference sequence). The CDR3 totals 14 residues. V lost 9 bases and J lost 0, with 12 bases in between. The CDR3 DNA sequence: TGTGCCAGCAAGGGTCCGAGCTCCTACAATGAGCAGTTCTTC. Its translation is CASKGPSSYNEQFF.

V gene TRBV10-1 combines with J gene TRBJ1-1; no clear D gene. Trimming removed 6 bases from V and 0 bases from J, with 14 bases in between. The CDR3 is 15 amino acids. Germline values: CDR1 WNHNN, CDR2 SYGVQD (reference sequence). This chain's CDR3 is CASSPTDELNTEAFF. CDR3 sequence (DNA): TGCGCCAGCAGCCCGACCGATGAACTGAACACTGAAGCTTTCTTT.

V usage is TRBV7-9 and J usage is TRBJ2-2; 7 nucleotides line up with TRBD1. Germline V gene lookup returns CDR1 SEHNR and CDR2 FQNEAQ (reference sequence). V was clipped by 3 bases and J by 2 bases; unmatched bases: 9. The CDR3 has 17 amino acids. The CDR3 DNA is TGTGCCAGCAGCTTGCCATCACAGGGGCCTAACACCGGGGAGCTGTTTTTT. Amino acid sequence: CASSLPSQGPNTGELFF. Full variable domain (outside the CDR3, taken from reference TRBV7-9 and TRBJ2-2): DTGVSQNPRHKITKRGQNVTFRCDPISEHNRLYWYRQTLGQGPEFLTYFQNEAQLEKSRLLSDRFSAERPKGSFSTLEIQRTEQGDSAMYLCASSLPSQGPNTGELFFGEGSRLTVL.

The gene calls are TRBV15 and TRBJ2-3; the D gene is possibly TRBD2 (5 bases). The CDR3 is made up of 16 amino acids. Germline V gene lookup returns CDR1 LNHNV and CDR2 YYDKDF (reference sequence). The germline V and J ends were trimmed by 0 bases and 2 bases, with 12 bases remaining between them. The CDR3 DNA reads TGTGCCACCAGCAGAGATGAAGCCCGGGACACAGATACGCAGTATTTT. This sequence encodes CATSRDEARDTDTQYF.

This clone was counted a single time. The V gene is TRBV7-2, the J gene TRBJ2-2; D is undetermined. Looked up from germline, CDR1 is SGHTA and CDR2 is FQGNSA. CDR3 length equals 16 residues. Trimming pared 2 bases from V and 2 bases from J, leaving 12 bases between. The CDR3: CASSLSSSLNTGELFF. The CDR3 DNA follows: TGTGCCAGCAGCTTAAGTTCAAGCCTAAACACCGGGGAGCTGTTTTTT.

The rearrangement links TRBV7-9 to TRBJ2-3; D is unresolved. Germline assignment: CDR1 SEHNR and CDR2 FQNEAQ (reference sequence). The V end lost 8 bases, the J end lost 1 base, and 10 bases lay between the germline ends. There are 13 residues in the CDR3. This chain's CDR3 is CASAGKGTDTQYF. The DNA for the CDR3 is TGTGCCAGCGCTGGGAAAGGCACAGATACGCAGTATTTT.

This chain links TRBV7-9 with TRBJ1-1, with unresolved D. This CDR3 has 12 residues. V was pared by 10 bases and J by 1 base, with 10 bases between. CDR1 is SEHNR and CDR2 is FQNEAQ in the germline V gene (reference sequence). The CDR3 DNA reads TGTGCCATCCCGGGAAAGAACACTGAAGCTTTCTTT. It yields the protein CAIPGKNTEAFF.

The chain has TRBV19 and TRBJ2-1, with D unclear. Germline CDR1 and CDR2: LNHDA and SQIVND (reference sequence). The CDR3 is 14 amino acids. Trimming removed 3 bases at V and 7 bases at J, with 13 bases between. The CDR3 region is CASSILLGQNEQFF. Written as DNA, the CDR3 is TGTGCCAGTAGTATCCTCCTTGGGCAGAATGAGCAGTTCTTC.

This chain connects TRBV10-3 to TRBJ1-4, with D unclear. The germline gives CDR1 ENHRY, CDR2 SYGVKD. V was clipped by 10 bases and J by 5 bases, with 5 bases between them. The CDR3 totals 10 residues. The chain's CDR3 is CATGNEKLFF. In DNA, the CDR3 is TGTGCCACCGGAAATGAAAAACTGTTTTTT.

This chain joins TRBV15 and TRBJ2-5; 9 bases agree with TRBD2. There are 17 residues in the CDR3. The germline V gene has CDR1 LNHNV and CDR2 YYDKDF (reference sequence). Unmatched junction bases numbered 12, after V lost 4 bases and J lost 3 bases. CDR3 protein: CATSTPNPASGKETQYF. The DNA of the CDR3 is TGTGCCACCAGCACCCCCAACCCGGCTAGCGGGAAAGAGACCCAGTACTTC.

Written as DNA, the CDR3 is TGTGCCAGCAGTTTAGCGACTGGGTATGAGCAGTTCTTC. Encoded protein: CASSLATGYEQFF. The chain links TRBV12-3 or TRBV12-4 to TRBJ2-1; D is unclear. The CDR3 runs 13 residues. V lost 0 bases, J lost 8 bases, and 8 bases lay in between.

The J gene is TRBJ1-1, the V gene TRBV30, with a weak D call TRBD1 (5 bases). The ends were cut back, 2 bases at V and 5 bases at J, with 6 bases in the middle. This CDR3 is built from 11 residues. Germline assignment: CDR1 GTSNPN and CDR2 SVGIG (reference sequence). The CDR3 reads CAWSRGTEAFF. The CDR3 DNA reads as TGTGCCTGGAGTCGGGGGACTGAAGCTTTCTTT. Together with reference TRBV30 and TRBJ1-1, the CDR3 gives the full variable domain: SQTIHQWPATLVQPVGSPLSLECTVEGTSNPNLYWYRQAAGRGLQLLFYSVGIGQISSEVPQNLSASRPQDRQFILSSKKLLLSDSGFYLCAWSRGTEAFFGQGTRLTVV.